This T cell receptor (beta chain) was obtained from a study of blood T cell repertoires in COVID-19. About the research overall: The study drew acute and convalescent COVID-19 samples from the United States, Italy and Spain. In each case, the material was cDNA or gDNA derived from T cells, B-cell-depleted T cells, or PBMCs.

Authors' processing steps: From reference gene primer amplification, estimates of nucleated cell counts were derived. Profiled with immunoSEQ multiplex PCR; TCRdb holds only in-frame clones, not every one. The V and J calls and clone size were taken over from that table, and D and trimming were inferred from the DNA. Among 90,000 to 130,000 clones listed, around four fifths were seen once. The CDR3 is 15 amino acids. V dropped 0 bases and J dropped 3; count of bases not matched to a gene: 5. Germline CDR1 reads SGDLS; CDR2 reads YYNGEE. The sequence came from an older woman with acute or convalescent COVID-19. The sequenced sample consisted of peripheral blood. V is TRBV9 and J is TRBJ2-7; 8 bases line up with TRBD1. The CDR3 coding sequence is TGTGCCAGCAGCGTAGGGGCAGGGGGCAGCTACGAGCAGTACTTC. This encodes CASSVGAGGSYEQYF.